A selection of T cell receptor beta chains follows, all from one sample in a study of blood T cells in healthy people across ages. Each CDR3 protein gets one entry after TCRdb re-called the 5' RACE reads with MiXCR. The table shows 1.5 million or so distinct CDR3 sequences, with around two fifths occurring only once. The sequenced material came from blood. All receptors come from a woman aged 18-35 years in good health. The CDR3 runs from the conserved cysteine through the conserved F or W. Each record gives: J gene, D gene, V gene, clone size, CDR3 protein, CDR3 DNA. D genes are given only for firm matches. Expanded clones are given a class, and other clones once, few, many or no size at all.

j_call: TRBJ2-3; d_call: -; v_call: TRBV20-1; clone_size: -; cdr3_aa: CSARSLGRGTDTQYF; cdr3_nt: TGCAGTGCTAGATCCCTAGGGCGGGGCACAGATACGCAGTATTTT
j_call: TRBJ2-7; d_call: -; v_call: TRBV2; clone_size: -; cdr3_aa: CASMVTVYEQYF; cdr3_nt: TGTGCCAGCATGGTGACAGTTTACGAGCAGTACTTC
j_call: TRBJ2-7; d_call: -; v_call: TRBV7-9; clone_size: few; cdr3_aa: CASSLGGPQDEQYF; cdr3_nt: TGTGCCAGCAGCTTGGGGGGGCCTCAGGACGAGCAGTACTTC
j_call: TRBJ2-4; d_call: TRBD2; v_call: TRBV2; clone_size: -; cdr3_aa: CASSGGLAGVLQYF; cdr3_nt: TGTGCCAGCAGCGGGGGACTAGCGGGAGTACTTCAGTACTTC
j_call: TRBJ2-3; d_call: -; v_call: TRBV7-9; clone_size: -; cdr3_aa: CASSLQGTGTDTQYF; cdr3_nt: TGTGCCAGCAGCTTACAGGGGACGGGCACAGATACGCAGTATTTT
j_call: TRBJ1-6; d_call: -; v_call: TRBV20-1; clone_size: -; cdr3_aa: CSASRVGSSPLHF; cdr3_nt: TGCAGTGCTAGTAGAGTCGGCAGCTCACCCCTCCACTTT
j_call: TRBJ2-7; d_call: -; v_call: TRBV12-5; clone_size: few; cdr3_aa: CASGLVSASYEQYF; cdr3_nt: TGTGCTAGTGGTTTGGTATCGGCCTCCTACGAGCAGTACTTC
j_call: TRBJ2-3; d_call: -; v_call: TRBV15; clone_size: -; cdr3_aa: CATDVGDTQYF; cdr3_nt: TGTGCCACCGATGTTGGAGATACGCAGTATTTT
j_call: TRBJ1-4; d_call: TRBD1; v_call: TRBV7-2; clone_size: -; cdr3_aa: CASSSAGQPNEKLFF; cdr3_nt: TGTGCCAGCAGCTCCGCGGGACAGCCTAATGAAAAACTGTTTTTT
j_call: TRBJ2-3; d_call: TRBD1; v_call: TRBV7-9; clone_size: -; cdr3_aa: CASAPGQGKFTQYF; cdr3_nt: TGTGCCAGCGCCCCGGGACAGGGAAAATTTACGCAGTATTTT
j_call: TRBJ2-3; d_call: TRBD2; v_call: TRBV7-2; clone_size: many; cdr3_aa: CASSLRSGGDTQYF; cdr3_nt: TGTGCCAGCAGCTTAAGGTCGGGAGGGGATACGCAGTATTTT
j_call: TRBJ2-3; d_call: TRBD2; v_call: TRBV4-2; clone_size: few; cdr3_aa: CASSQGILAGGEDTQYF; cdr3_nt: TGTGCCAGCAGCCAAGGGATACTAGCGGGAGGAGAAGATACGCAGTATTTT
j_call: TRBJ2-3; d_call: TRBD2; v_call: TRBV11-2; clone_size: few; cdr3_aa: CASSQGTRGGRSTDTQYF; cdr3_nt: TGTGCCAGCAGCCAAGGCACGCGGGGGGGCCGTAGTACAGATACGCAGTATTTT
j_call: TRBJ2-7; d_call: -; v_call: TRBV20-1; clone_size: few; cdr3_aa: CSARGPESSYEQYF; cdr3_nt: TGCAGTGCTAGAGGGCCAGAGAGCTCCTACGAGCAGTACTTC
j_call: TRBJ2-1; d_call: TRBD2; v_call: TRBV20-1; clone_size: -; cdr3_aa: CSASRLRGRPYNEQFF; cdr3_nt: TGCAGTGCTAGTCGTTTGCGCGGGAGGCCCTACAATGAGCAGTTCTTC
j_call: TRBJ2-7; d_call: TRBD2; v_call: TRBV27; clone_size: -; cdr3_aa: CASRSPSGRAYEQYF; cdr3_nt: TGTGCCAGCAGGTCCCCTAGCGGGAGGGCCTACGAGCAGTACTTC
j_call: TRBJ1-4; d_call: -; v_call: TRBV4-2; clone_size: -; cdr3_aa: CASSQDPGLGEKLFF; cdr3_nt: TGTGCCAGCAGCCAAGATCCGGGGCTTGGGGAAAAACTGTTTTTT
j_call: TRBJ1-1; d_call: -; v_call: TRBV20-1; clone_size: -; cdr3_aa: CSAMLGNTEAFF; cdr3_nt: TGCAGTGCTATGTTGGGGAACACTGAAGCTTTCTTT
j_call: TRBJ1-4; d_call: TRBD1; v_call: TRBV6-5; clone_size: -; cdr3_aa: CASSSTGSTNEKLFF; cdr3_nt: TGTGCCAGCAGCTCGACAGGGTCAACTAATGAAAAACTGTTTTTT
j_call: TRBJ2-7; d_call: TRBD1; v_call: TRBV28; clone_size: few; cdr3_aa: CASSLEGQGASEQYF; cdr3_nt: TGTGCCAGCAGTTTAGAAGGGCAGGGGGCGAGTGAGCAGTACTTC
j_call: TRBJ2-7; d_call: -; v_call: TRBV10-3; clone_size: few; cdr3_aa: CAISASAGASYEQYF; cdr3_nt: TGTGCCATCAGTGCCTCCGCGGGGGCCTCCTACGAGCAGTACTTC
j_call: TRBJ1-2; d_call: TRBD1; v_call: TRBV12-3/TRBV12-4; clone_size: -; cdr3_aa: CASSLALTGEGYTF; cdr3_nt: TGTGCCAGCAGTTTAGCCCTGACAGGGGAGGGCTACACCTTC
j_call: TRBJ2-7; d_call: TRBD2; v_call: TRBV10-3; clone_size: -; cdr3_aa: CAISDGTSGGYEQYF; cdr3_nt: TGTGCCATCAGTGACGGGACTAGCGGAGGCTACGAGCAGTACTTC
j_call: TRBJ2-5; d_call: TRBD2; v_call: TRBV12-3/TRBV12-4; clone_size: -; cdr3_aa: CASSLEASGGWETQYF; cdr3_nt: TGTGCCAGCAGTTTAGAGGCTAGCGGGGGGTGGGAGACCCAGTACTTC
j_call: TRBJ2-7; d_call: TRBD2; v_call: TRBV20-1; clone_size: -; cdr3_aa: CSAISGAAYEQYF; cdr3_nt: TGCAGTGCTATTAGCGGGGCCGCCTACGAGCAGTACTTC
j_call: TRBJ2-3; d_call: -; v_call: TRBV5-1; clone_size: few; cdr3_aa: CASSLEGGLSDTQYF; cdr3_nt: TGCGCCAGCAGCTTGGAAGGGGGGCTGTCAGATACGCAGTATTTT
j_call: TRBJ1-4; d_call: -; v_call: TRBV6-5; clone_size: -; cdr3_aa: CASREGGNEKLFF; cdr3_nt: TGTGCCAGCAGGGAGGGGGGTAATGAAAAACTGTTTTTT
j_call: TRBJ1-2; d_call: -; v_call: TRBV29-1; clone_size: -; cdr3_aa: CSVEDGGTYPLYGYTF; cdr3_nt: TGCAGCGTTGAAGATGGGGGGACCTATCCCCTCTATGGCTACACCTTC
j_call: TRBJ2-7; d_call: TRBD1; v_call: TRBV7-8; clone_size: -; cdr3_aa: CASSVDRGLSYEQYF; cdr3_nt: TGTGCCAGCAGCGTAGACAGGGGGCTCTCCTACGAGCAGTACTTC
j_call: TRBJ1-5; d_call: TRBD1; v_call: TRBV28; clone_size: few; cdr3_aa: CASRPGQGGQPQHF; cdr3_nt: TGTGCCAGCCGCCCGGGACAGGGGGGTCAGCCCCAGCATTTT
j_call: TRBJ2-6; d_call: -; v_call: TRBV6-5; clone_size: -; cdr3_aa: CASRLEPNSGANVLTF; cdr3_nt: TGTGCCAGCAGACTAGAGCCAAACTCTGGGGCCAACGTCCTGACTTTC